The text below deals with one TCR beta chain. The source of the sample is a study of blood T cell repertoires in COVID-19. For the study at large: Acute and convalescent COVID-19 specimens originated in the United States, Italy and Spain. T cells, B-cell-depleted T cells, or PBMCs supplied cDNA or gDNA.

Original analysis: Reference gene primer amplification in the assay estimated nucleated cell counts. TCRdb keeps only in-frame clones here, not all; method: immunoSEQ multiplex PCR. That table gives V, J and clone size, and the DNA gave D and trimming. The sample has around 46,000 clones; about 90% are singletons. Seattle participants joined during active infection and were tracked over time. V was pared by 1 base and J by 9 bases, with 14 bases between. This CDR3 comprises 15 residues. CDR1 is SGHDT, CDR2 YYEEEE, per germline. The chain carries TRBV5-6 and TRBJ1-6; TRBD1 is a possible D gene (5 bases). The specimen sequenced was peripheral blood. The sequence came from a woman of 80 years or more with COVID-19, enrolled during active disease. CDR3 nucleotides: TGTGCCAGCAGCTTGATTACAGGACAACGTTCACCCCTCCACTTT. Protein: CASSLITGQRSPLHF.